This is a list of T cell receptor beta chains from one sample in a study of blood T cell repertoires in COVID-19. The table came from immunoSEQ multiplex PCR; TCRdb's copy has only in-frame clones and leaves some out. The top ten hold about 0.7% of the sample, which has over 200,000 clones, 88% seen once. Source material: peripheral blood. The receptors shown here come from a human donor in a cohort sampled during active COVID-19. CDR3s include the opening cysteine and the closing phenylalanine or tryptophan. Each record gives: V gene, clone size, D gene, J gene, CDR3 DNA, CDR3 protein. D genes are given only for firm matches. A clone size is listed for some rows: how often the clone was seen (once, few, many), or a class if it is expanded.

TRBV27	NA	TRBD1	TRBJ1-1	TGTGCCAGCAGTTTACGGGACAGGGGTTTCTTCGGGGTAACTGAAGCTTTCTTT	CASSLRDRGFFGVTEAFF
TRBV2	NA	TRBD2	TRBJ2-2	TGTGCCAGCAGTGAAGCCGAGCCTAGCGGGACTGATTCTAACACCGGGGAGCTGTTTTTT	CASSEAEPSGTDSNTGELFF
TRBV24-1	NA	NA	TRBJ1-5	TGTGCCACCAGTGACCAGGGAGGGATATACCAGCCCCAGCATTTT	CATSDQGGIYQPQHF
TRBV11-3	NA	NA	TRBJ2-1	TGTGCCAGCAGCTTTACGGCGGCAGCATTCTACAATGAGCAGTTCTTC	CASSFTAAAFYNEQFF
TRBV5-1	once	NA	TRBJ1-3	TGCGCCAGCAGCTTGGCAGGTGATAGAAACACCATATATTTT	CASSLAGDRNTIYF
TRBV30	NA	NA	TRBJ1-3	TGTGCCTGGAGCCGGGGGGGGTCCTCTGGAAACACCATATATTTT	CAWSRGGSSGNTIYF
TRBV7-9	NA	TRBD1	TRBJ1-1	TGTGCCAGCAGCTTATCGGACAGGGCATTGGTCTACACTGAAGCTTTCTTT	CASSLSDRALVYTEAFF
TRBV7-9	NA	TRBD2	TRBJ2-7	TGTGCCAGCAGCCCAGGGACTAGCCGGGCTGGGACCTACGAGCAGTACTTC	CASSPGTSRAGTYEQYF
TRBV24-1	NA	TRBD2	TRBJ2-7	TGTGCCACTAACCCTAGCGGGAGGACGTACGAGCAGTACTTC	CATNPSGRTYEQYF
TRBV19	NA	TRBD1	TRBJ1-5	TGTGCCAGTAGTGGGACAGGGGAACAGCCCCAGCATTTT	CASSGTGEQPQHF
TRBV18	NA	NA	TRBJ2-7	TGTGCCAGCTCACCAAAGGACAGCTCCTACGAGCAGTACTTC	CASSPKDSSYEQYF
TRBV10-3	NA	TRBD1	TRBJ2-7	TGTGCCATCAGTGAGGTCTCGGGGGACAGGGAGACCTACGAGCAGTACTTC	CAISEVSGDRETYEQYF
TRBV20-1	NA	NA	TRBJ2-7	TGCAGTGCTAGTCACTTGAACCACGAGCAGTACTTC	CSASHLNHEQYF
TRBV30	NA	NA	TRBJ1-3	TGTGCCTGGAGTAGTGGACTACGTAACACCATATATTTT	CAWSSGLRNTIYF
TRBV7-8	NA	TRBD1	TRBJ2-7	TGTGCCAGCAGCTTAGTCCAGACAGGGATCTACGAGCAGTACTTC	CASSLVQTGIYEQYF
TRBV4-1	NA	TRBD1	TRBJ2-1	TGCGCCAGCAGCCAATACCGGGACAGGGGGGTCAATGAGCAGTTCTTC	CASSQYRDRGVNEQFF
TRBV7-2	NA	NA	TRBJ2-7	TGTGCCAGCAGCTTAGCGCCCCAGGGAGGCTACGAGCAGTACTTC	CASSLAPQGGYEQYF
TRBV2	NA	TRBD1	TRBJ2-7	TGTGCCAGCAGTGACTACCGGGACAGGCCGACCTACGAGCAGTACTTC	CASSDYRDRPTYEQYF
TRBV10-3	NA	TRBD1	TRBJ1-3	TGTGCCATCATGACCGGGACAGGGGGGTCTGGAAACACCATATATTTT	CAIMTGTGGSGNTIYF
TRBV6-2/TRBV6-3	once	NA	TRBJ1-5	TGTGCCAGCAGTTCCCAGAATCAGCCCCAGCATTTT	CASSSQNQPQHF
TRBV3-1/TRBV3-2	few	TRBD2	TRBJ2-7	TGTGCCAGCAGGCTGACTAGCGGGAATACCTACGAGCAGTACTTC	CASRLTSGNTYEQYF
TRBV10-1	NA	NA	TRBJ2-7	TGCGCCAGCAGCCTCACCCTATCCAGGGACGAGCAGTACTTC	CASSLTLSRDEQYF
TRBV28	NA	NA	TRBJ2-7	TGTGCCAGCAGTTTATCCGGGGGGCTAGCGGCCTACGAGCAGTACTTC	CASSLSGGLAAYEQYF
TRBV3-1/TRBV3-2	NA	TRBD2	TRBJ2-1	TGTGCCAGCAGCCCATTGGCGGGAGGGTACAATGAGCAGTTCTTC	CASSPLAGGYNEQFF
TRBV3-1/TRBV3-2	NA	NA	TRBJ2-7	TGTGCCAGCAGCTGGACAGTCTACGAGCAGTACTTC	CASSWTVYEQYF
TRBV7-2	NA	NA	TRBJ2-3	TGTGCCAGCAGCTTAGCGGCGGCGGGGAATGGAGATACGCAGTATTTT	CASSLAAAGNGDTQYF
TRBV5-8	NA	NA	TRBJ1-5	TGTGCCAGCAGCTTGGACAGGGCGAATCAGCCCCAGCATTTT	CASSLDRANQPQHF
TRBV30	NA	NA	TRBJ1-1	TGTGCCTGGAGTCGGGTCATGAACACTGAAGCTTTCTTT	CAWSRVMNTEAFF
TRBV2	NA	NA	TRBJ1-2	TGTGCCAGCAGTGAGCAGGGTACCTATGGCTACACCTTC	CASSEQGTYGYTF
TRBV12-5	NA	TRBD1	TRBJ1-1	TGTGCTAGTGGGATAACAGGGGGGAACACTGAAGCTTTCTTT	CASGITGGNTEAFF
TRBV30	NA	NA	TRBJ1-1	TGTGCCTGGAGGCCGGGACATATGAACACTGAAGCTTTCTTT	CAWRPGHMNTEAFF
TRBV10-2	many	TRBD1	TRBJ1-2	TGCGCCAGCAGTGAGAATACAGGGGCTGATGGCTACACCTTC	CASSENTGADGYTF
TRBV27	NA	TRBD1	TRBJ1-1	TGTGCCAGCAGTTTAGAGACAGGGTACCCTGAAGCTTTCTTT	CASSLETGYPEAFF
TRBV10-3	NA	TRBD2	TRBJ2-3	TGTGCCATCAGTGCACTAGCGGGCAGGCAGGATACGCAGTATTTT	CAISALAGRQDTQYF
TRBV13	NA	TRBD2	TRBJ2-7	TGTGCCAGCAGCTCGTCACTAGCGGGAGGGGGTCGGGACGAGCAGTACTTC	CASSSSLAGGGRDEQYF
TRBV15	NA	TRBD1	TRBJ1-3	TGTGCCACCAGCAGAGTCGGACAGGGGATCCTCGGAAACACCATATATTTT	CATSRVGQGILGNTIYF
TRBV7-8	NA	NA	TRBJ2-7	TGTGCCAGCATGACCCGGACTCCGATTTTGGGGGAGCAGTACTTC	CASMTRTPILGEQYF
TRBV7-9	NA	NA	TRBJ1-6	TGTGCCAGCAGCTCCCGGATGGAGTCACCCCTCCACTTT	CASSSRMESPLHF